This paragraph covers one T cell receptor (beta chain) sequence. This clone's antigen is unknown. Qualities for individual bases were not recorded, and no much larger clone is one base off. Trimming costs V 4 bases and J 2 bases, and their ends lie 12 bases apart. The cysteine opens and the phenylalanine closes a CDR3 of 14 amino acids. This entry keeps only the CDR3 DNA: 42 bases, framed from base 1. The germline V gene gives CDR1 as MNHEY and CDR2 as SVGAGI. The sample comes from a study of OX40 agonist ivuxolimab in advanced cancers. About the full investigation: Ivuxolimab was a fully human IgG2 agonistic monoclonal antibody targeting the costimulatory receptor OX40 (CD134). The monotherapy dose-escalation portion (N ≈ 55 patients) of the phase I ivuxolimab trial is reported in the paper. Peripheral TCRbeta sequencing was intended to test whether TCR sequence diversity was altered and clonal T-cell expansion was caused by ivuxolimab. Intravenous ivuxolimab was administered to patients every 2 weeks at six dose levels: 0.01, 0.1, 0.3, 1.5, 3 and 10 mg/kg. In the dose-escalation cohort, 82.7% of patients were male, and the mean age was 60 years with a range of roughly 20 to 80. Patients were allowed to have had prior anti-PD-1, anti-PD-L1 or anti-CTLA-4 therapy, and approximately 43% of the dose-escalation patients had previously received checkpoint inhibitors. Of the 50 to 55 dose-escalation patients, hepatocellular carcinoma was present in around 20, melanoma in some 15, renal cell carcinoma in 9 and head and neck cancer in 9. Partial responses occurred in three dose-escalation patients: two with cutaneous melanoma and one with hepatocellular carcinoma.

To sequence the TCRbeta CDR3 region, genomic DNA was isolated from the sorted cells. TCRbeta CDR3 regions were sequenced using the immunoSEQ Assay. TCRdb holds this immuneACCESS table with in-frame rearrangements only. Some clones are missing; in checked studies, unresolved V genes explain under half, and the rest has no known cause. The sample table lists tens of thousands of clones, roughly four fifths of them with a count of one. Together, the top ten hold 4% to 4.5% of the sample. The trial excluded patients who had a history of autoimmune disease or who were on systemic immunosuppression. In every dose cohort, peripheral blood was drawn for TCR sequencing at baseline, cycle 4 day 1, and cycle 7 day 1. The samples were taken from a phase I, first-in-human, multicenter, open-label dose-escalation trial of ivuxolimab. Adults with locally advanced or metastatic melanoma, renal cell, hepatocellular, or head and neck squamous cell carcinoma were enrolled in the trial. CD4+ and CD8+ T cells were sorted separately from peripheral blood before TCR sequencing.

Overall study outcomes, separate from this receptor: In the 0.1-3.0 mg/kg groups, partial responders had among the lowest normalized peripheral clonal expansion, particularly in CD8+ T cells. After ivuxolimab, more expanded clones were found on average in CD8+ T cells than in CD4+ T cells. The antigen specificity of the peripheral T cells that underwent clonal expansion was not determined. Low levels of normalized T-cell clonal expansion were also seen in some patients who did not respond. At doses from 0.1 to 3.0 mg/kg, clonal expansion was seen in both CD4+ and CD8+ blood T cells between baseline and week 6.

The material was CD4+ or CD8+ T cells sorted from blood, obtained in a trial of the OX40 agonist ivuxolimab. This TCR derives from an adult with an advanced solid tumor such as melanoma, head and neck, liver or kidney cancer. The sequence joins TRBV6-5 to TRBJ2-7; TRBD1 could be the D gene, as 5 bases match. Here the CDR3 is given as CASSSDMPPYEQYF. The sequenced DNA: TGTGCCAGCAGTTCGGACATGCCCCCCTACGAGCAGTACTTC.